A selection of T cell receptor beta chains follows, all from one sample in a study of cytomegalovirus exposure and HLA in healthy donors. Assay used: immunoSEQ multiplex PCR; TCRdb lists only in-frame clones, some missing. Of 150,000 to 200,000 clones in the sample, approximately 81% were seen once. Sequenced input: PBMCs. Receptor source: a woman aged 45-59 years in good health and CMV-seronegative. CDR3s include the opening cysteine and the closing phenylalanine or tryptophan. Size is stated for part of the rows, as once, few or many counts, or as a class when the clone is expanded.

v_gene	abundance	j_gene	CDR3aa
TRBV28	NA	TRBJ1-2	CASSFLHRHYGYTF
TRBV28	NA	TRBJ2-5	CASSVRQVHQETQYF
TRBV7-9	NA	TRBJ1-2	CASSLTGRNNYGYTF
TRBV29-1	NA	TRBJ1-5	CSAIGSPGHLNQPQHF
TRBV5-6	few	TRBJ1-6	CASSPRDHYNSPLHF
TRBV21-1	NA	TRBJ2-5	CASLGTKYQETQYF
TRBV6-6	few	TRBJ1-1	CASSYFAGNTEAFF
TRBV28	NA	TRBJ1-6	CAGSPLRGYNSPLHF
TRBV4-3	NA	TRBJ2-1	CASSRRLVAAYNEQFF
TRBV18	NA	TRBJ1-2	CASSPKGEANYGYTF
TRBV27	NA	TRBJ1-6	CASSLGTGGRKIYSPLHF
TRBV13	NA	TRBJ2-5	CASSSFIEEETQYF
TRBV10-3	NA	TRBJ2-3	CAISEGRVADTQYF
TRBV10-3	NA	TRBJ2-3	CAISEPGGPNTDTQYF
TRBV10-3	NA	TRBJ2-1	CAISDNSGSGGEQFF
TRBV5-1	NA	TRBJ2-1	CASSWGQGPYNEQFF